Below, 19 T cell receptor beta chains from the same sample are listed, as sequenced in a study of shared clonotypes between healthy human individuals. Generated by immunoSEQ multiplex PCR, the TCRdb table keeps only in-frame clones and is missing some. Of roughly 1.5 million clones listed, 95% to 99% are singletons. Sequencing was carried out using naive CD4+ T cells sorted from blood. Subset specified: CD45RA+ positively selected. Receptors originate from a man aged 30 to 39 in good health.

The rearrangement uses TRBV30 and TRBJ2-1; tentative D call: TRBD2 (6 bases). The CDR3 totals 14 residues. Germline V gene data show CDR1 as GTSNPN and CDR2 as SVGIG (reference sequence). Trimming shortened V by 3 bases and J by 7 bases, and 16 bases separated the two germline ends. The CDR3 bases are TGTGCCTGGAGCCCGGGGAGGCCCCCAAATGAGCAGTTCTTC. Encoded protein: CAWSPGRPPNEQFF.

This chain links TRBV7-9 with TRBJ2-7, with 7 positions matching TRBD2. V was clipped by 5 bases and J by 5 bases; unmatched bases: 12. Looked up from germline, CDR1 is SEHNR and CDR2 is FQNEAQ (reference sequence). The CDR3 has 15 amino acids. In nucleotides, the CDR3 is TGTGCCAGCAGCATAGAGGGCGGGAGCGGGAACGAGCAGTACTTC. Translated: CASSIEGGSGNEQYF.

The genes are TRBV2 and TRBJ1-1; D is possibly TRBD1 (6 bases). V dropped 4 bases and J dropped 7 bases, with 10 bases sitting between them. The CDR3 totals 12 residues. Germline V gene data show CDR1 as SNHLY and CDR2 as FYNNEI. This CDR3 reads CASSADSHEAFF. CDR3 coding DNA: TGTGCCAGCAGTGCGGACAGCCATGAAGCTTTCTTT. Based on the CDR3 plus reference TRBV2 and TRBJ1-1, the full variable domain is EPEVTQTPSHQVTQMGQEVILRCVPISNHLYFYWYRQILGQKVEFLVSFYNNEISEKSEIFDDQFSVERPDGSNFTLKIRSTKLEDSAMYFCASSADSHEAFFGQGTRLTVV.

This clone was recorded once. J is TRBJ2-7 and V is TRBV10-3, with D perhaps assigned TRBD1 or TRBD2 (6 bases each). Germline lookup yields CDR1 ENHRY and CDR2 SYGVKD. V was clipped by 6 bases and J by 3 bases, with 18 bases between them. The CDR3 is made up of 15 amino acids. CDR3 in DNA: TGTGCCATCAGGGGGGCGACGGGAGTGCACTACGAGCAGTACTTC. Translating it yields CAIRGATGVHYEQYF.

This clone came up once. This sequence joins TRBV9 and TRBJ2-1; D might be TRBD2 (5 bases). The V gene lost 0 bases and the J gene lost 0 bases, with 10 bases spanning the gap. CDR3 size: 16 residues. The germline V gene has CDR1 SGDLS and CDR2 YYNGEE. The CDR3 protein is CASSVVAKSSYNEQFF. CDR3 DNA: TGTGCCAGCAGCGTAGTAGCGAAAAGCTCCTACAATGAGCAGTTCTTC.

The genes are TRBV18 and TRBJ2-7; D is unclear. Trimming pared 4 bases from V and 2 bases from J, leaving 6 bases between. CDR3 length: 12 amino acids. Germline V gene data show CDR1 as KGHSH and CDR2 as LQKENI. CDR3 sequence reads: CASSQETYEQYF. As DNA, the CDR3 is TGTGCCAGCTCACAAGAGACCTACGAGCAGTACTTC. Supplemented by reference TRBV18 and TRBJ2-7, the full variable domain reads NAGVMQNPRHLVRRRGQEARLRCSPMKGHSHVYWYRQLPEEGLKFMVYLQKENIIDESGMPKERFSAEFPKEGPSILRIQQVVRGDSAAYFCASSQETYEQYFGPGTRLTVT.

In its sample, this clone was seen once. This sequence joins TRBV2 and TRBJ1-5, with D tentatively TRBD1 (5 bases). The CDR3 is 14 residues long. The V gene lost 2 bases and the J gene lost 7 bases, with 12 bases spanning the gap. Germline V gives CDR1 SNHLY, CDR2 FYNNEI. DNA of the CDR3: TGTGCCAGCAGTGAAAAGGGACCGGGGCAGCCCCAGCATTTT. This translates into CASSEKGPGQPQHF.

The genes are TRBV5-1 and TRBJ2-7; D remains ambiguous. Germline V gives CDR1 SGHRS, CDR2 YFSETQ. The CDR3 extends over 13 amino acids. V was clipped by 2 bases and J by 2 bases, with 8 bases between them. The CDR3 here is CASSFTRTYEQYF. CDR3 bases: TGCGCCAGCAGCTTTACCCGTACCTACGAGCAGTACTTC.

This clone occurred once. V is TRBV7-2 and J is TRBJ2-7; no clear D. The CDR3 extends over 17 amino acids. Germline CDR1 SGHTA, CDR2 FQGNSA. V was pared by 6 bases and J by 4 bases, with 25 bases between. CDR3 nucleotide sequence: TGTGCCAGCAGGGCAGATAATCAACAGTTATTAGGATACGAGCAGTACTTC. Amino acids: CASRADNQQLLGYEQYF.

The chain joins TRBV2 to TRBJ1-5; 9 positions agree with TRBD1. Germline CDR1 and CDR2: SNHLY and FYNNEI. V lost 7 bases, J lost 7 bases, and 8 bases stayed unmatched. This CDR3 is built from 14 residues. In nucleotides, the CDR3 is TGTGCCAGCAATGGACAGGGGCAGGGGCAGCCCCAGCATTTT. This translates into CASNGQGQGQPQHF.

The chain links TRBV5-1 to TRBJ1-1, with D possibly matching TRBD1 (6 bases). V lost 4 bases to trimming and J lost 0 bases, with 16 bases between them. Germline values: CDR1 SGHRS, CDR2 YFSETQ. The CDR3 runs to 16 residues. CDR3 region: CASSPLGADLNTEAFF. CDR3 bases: TGCGCCAGCAGCCCCCTGGGGGCGGACTTGAACACTGAAGCTTTCTTT.

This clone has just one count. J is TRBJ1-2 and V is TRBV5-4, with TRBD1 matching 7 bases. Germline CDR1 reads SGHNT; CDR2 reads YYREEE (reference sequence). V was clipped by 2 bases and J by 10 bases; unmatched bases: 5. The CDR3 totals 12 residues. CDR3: CASSLSRGNYTF. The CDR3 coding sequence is TGTGCCAGCAGCTTATCCAGGGGGAACTACACCTTC.

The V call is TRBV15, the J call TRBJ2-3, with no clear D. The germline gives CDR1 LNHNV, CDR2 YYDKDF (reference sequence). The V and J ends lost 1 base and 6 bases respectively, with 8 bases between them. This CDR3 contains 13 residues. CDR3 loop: CATSRGPSDTQYF. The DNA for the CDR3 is TGTGCCACCAGCAGAGGCCCTTCGGATACGCAGTATTTT.

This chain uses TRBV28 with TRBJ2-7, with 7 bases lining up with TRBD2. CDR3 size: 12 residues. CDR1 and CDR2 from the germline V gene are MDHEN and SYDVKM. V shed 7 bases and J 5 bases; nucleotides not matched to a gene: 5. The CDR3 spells CASKGGSHEQYF. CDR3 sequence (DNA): TGTGCCAGCAAGGGAGGGTCCCACGAGCAGTACTTC.

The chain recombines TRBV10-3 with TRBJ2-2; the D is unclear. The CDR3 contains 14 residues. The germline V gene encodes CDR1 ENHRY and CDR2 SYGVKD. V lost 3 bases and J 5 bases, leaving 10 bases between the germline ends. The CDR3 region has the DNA TGTGCCATCAGTGAAATAAGAGGAACCGGGGAGCTGTTTTTT. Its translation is CAISEIRGTGELFF.

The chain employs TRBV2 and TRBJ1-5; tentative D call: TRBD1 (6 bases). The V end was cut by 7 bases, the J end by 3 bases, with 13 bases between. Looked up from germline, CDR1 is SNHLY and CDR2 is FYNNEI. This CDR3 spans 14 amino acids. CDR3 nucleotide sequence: TGTGCCAGCAACTCGGACAGACACAATCAGCCCCAGCATTTT. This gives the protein CASNSDRHNQPQHF.

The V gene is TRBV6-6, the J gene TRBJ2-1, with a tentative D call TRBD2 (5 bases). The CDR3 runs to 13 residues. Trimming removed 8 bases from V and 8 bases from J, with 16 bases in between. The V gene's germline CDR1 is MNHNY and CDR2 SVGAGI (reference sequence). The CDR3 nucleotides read TGTGCCAGCGGCGAGGACTCGTTCGATGAGCAGTTCTTC. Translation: CASGEDSFDEQFF.

In DNA form, the CDR3 reads TGTGCCAGCAGTCAAGACAGGGAGCTTTACGAGCAGTACTTC. It is translated as CASSQDRELYEQYF. The chain recombines TRBV6-1 with TRBJ2-7; 7 bases fit TRBD1. Germline values: CDR1 MNHNS, CDR2 SASEGT. The CDR3 is made up of 14 amino acids. The ends lost 5 bases at V and 4 bases at J; junction bases unmatched: 8.

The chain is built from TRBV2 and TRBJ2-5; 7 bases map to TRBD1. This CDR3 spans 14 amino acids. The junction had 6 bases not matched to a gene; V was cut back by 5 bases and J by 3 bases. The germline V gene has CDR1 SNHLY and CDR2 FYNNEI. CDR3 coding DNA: TGTGCCAGCAGTCCCACAGGGGCGAAAGAGACCCAGTACTTC. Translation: CASSPTGAKETQYF.